This T cell receptor beta chain came from a study of T cells in Graves' hyperthyroidism and ophthalmopathy. The CDR3 runs 13 residues. V lost 11 bases and J lost 7, with 17 bases in between. Lactation, pregnancy, other autoimmune disease or uncontrolled infection led to exclusion of patients. Around 9.9 ml of fresh peripheral blood supplied the PBMCs. RNA transcripts were the template for amplifying TCR beta CDR3 regions. HTBI primers drove first-round RT-PCR of the TCR CDR3. MiXCR, run by TCRdb on the multiplex PCR reads, gives a single entry per CDR3 protein. The data contain some 360,000 distinct CDR3 sequences, roughly 13% of them singletons.

V gene TRBV12-3 or TRBV12-4 combines with J gene TRBJ2-2; possible D gene TRBD2, 5 bases. The source of this sequence is a woman in her sixties with Graves' hyperthyroidism. Material for sequencing was blood. The CDR3 nucleotides read TGTGCCGCGACCCTGGGTCGGGGCGGGGAGCTGTTTTTT. The encoded protein is CAATLGRGGELFF.